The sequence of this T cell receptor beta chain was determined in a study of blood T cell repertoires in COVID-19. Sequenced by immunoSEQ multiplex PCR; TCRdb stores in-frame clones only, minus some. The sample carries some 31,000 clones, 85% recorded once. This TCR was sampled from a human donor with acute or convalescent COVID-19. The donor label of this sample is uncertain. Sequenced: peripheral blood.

In DNA form, the CDR3 reads TGCGCCAGCAGTGAGTCAAGAGTGAACACTGAAGCTTTCTTT. It specifies CASSESRVNTEAFF. J is TRBJ1-1 and V is TRBV10-1; D is ambiguous. The CDR3 consists of 14 residues. Trimming removed 0 bases from V and 0 bases from J, with 5 bases in between. The germline V gene encodes CDR1 WNHNN and CDR2 SYGVQD (reference sequence).